This is a list of T cell receptor beta chains from one sample in a study of OX40 agonist ivuxolimab in advanced cancers. Measured with immunoSEQ multiplex PCR; TCRdb has only the in-frame clones, and not every one. The table shows 50,000 to 65,000 clones, with 75% to 90% occurring only once. Here the sequenced sample was CD4+ or CD8+ T cells sorted from blood, taken in a trial of the OX40 agonist ivuxolimab. The receptors stem from an adult with an advanced solid tumor such as melanoma, head and neck, liver or kidney cancer. Each CDR3 is given with its conserved first and last residue. The order of the fields is V gene, J gene, D gene, clone size, CDR3 protein, CDR3 DNA. D genes are given only for firm matches. Not all rows give a size; the values are once, few, many and, for expanded clones, a class.

TRBV28	TRBJ1-2	NA	NA	CASSFSVLYGYTF	TGTGCCAGCAGTTTTTCAGTTCTATATGGCTACACCTTC
TRBV7-2	TRBJ2-3	NA	NA	CASSFDNLVADTQYF	TGTGCCAGCAGCTTCGACAACCTGGTAGCAGATACGCAGTATTTT
TRBV2	TRBJ2-3	NA	NA	CASSGLRQGGTDTQYF	TGTGCCAGCAGTGGTCTAAGGCAGGGAGGCACAGATACGCAGTATTTT
TRBV7-2	TRBJ2-2	TRBD2	NA	CASSFSMTSDTGELFF	TGTGCCAGCAGCTTTAGTATGACTAGCGACACCGGGGAGCTGTTTTTT
TRBV4-2	TRBJ2-1	TRBD2	NA	CASSLRAGTSGGNEQFF	TGTGCCAGCAGCCTCAGGGCGGGGACTAGCGGGGGAAATGAGCAGTTCTTC
TRBV28	TRBJ2-5	NA	NA	CASSRPQRGETQYF	TGTGCCAGCAGTAGACCTCAGCGCGGGGAGACCCAGTACTTC
TRBV29-1	TRBJ2-5	NA	NA	CSVARWASEETQYF	TGCAGCGTTGCCCGCTGGGCCAGCGAGGAGACCCAGTACTTC
TRBV28	TRBJ2-1	NA	NA	CASSSPGGFPNEQFF	TGTGCCAGCAGTTCCCCGGGTGGGTTTCCCAATGAGCAGTTCTTC
TRBV7-8	TRBJ2-4	NA	NA	CASSILGQGGNIQYF	TGTGCCAGCAGCATCCTAGGGCAGGGGGGAAACATTCAGTACTTC
TRBV19	TRBJ2-4	TRBD2	NA	CASSDTSGDIQYF	TGTGCCAGTAGTGACACTAGCGGAGACATTCAGTACTTC
TRBV28	TRBJ2-5	NA	NA	CASSDLRETQYF	TGTGCCAGCAGCGACCTGAGGGAGACCCAGTACTTC
TRBV9	TRBJ2-5	TRBD2	NA	CASSPGLAHETQYF	TGTGCCAGCAGCCCGGGACTAGCCCACGAGACCCAGTACTTC
TRBV29-1	TRBJ1-2	NA	once	CSVEGGYGYTF	TGCAGCGTTGAGGGTGGCTATGGCTACACCTTC
TRBV9	TRBJ2-1	TRBD2	NA	CASSGGGLASYNEQFF	TGTGCCAGCAGCGGAGGGGGACTAGCGTCCTACAATGAGCAGTTCTTC